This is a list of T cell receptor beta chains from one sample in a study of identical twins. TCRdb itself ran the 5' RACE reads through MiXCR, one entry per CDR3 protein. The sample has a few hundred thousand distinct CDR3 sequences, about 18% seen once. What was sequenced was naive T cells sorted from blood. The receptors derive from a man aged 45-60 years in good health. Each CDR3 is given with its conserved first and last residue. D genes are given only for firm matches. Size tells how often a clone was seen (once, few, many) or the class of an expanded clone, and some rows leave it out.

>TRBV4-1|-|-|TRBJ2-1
TGCGCCAGCGGGCCACCTTCGGGGCGAACCTACAATGAGCAGTTCTTC
CASGPPSGRTYNEQFF
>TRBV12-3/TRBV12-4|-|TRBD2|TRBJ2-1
TGTGCCAGCAGAGGACTAGCGGCAGACTCCTACAATGAGCAGTTCTTC
CASRGLAADSYNEQFF
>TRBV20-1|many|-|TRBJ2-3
TGCAGTGCTAGAAACGATTGGGGAGATACGCAGTATTTT
CSARNDWGDTQYF
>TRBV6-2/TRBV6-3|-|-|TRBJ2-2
TGTGCCAGCGCCTGGTCGAACACCGGGGAGCTGTTTTTT
CASAWSNTGELFF
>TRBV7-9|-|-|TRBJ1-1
TGTGCCAGCAGCTCCTCAAGCAGCACTGAAGCTTTCTTT
CASSSSSSTEAFF
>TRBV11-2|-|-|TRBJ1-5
TGTGCCAGCAGCGGACCCAATCAGCCCCAGCATTTT
CASSGPNQPQHF
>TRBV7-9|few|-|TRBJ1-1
TGTGCCAGCACGCAGGAGATTATGAACACTGAAGCTTTCTTT
CASTQEIMNTEAFF
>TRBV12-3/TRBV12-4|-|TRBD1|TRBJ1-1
TGTGCCAGCGACAGGGGGCGAACTGAAGCTTTCTTT
CASDRGRTEAFF
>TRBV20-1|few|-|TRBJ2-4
TGCAGTGCTAGAATCGGGGGAAACATTCAGTACTTC
CSARIGGNIQYF
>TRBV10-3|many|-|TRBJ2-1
TGTGCCATCAGTGCCCGGGACCCATACAATGAGCAGTTCTTC
CAISARDPYNEQFF
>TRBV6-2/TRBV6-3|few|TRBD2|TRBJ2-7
TGTGCCAGCAGTTACTTCTCGGGAGGAGGGGCCTACGAGCAGTACTTC
CASSYFSGGGAYEQYF
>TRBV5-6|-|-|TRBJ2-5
TGTGCCAGCAGCTTGGGCGCGGCAGAGACCCAGTACTTC
CASSLGAAETQYF
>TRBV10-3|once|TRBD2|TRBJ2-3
TGTGCCATCAAACCGACTAGCGGAGGCACAGATACGCAGTATTTT
CAIKPTSGGTDTQYF
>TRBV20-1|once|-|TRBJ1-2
TGCAGTGCTAGAGATGGCCGTGGCTATGGCTACACCTTC
CSARDGRGYGYTF
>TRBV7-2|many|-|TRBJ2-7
TGTGCCAGCAGCCCGGACTTCTACGAGCAGTACTTC
CASSPDFYEQYF
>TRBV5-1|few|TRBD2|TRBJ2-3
TGCGCCAGCAGCTTGATGTCCCAGCGGGGCAGAGATACGCAGTATTTT
CASSLMSQRGRDTQYF
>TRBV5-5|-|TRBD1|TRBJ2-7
TGTGCCAGCAGCGCGGACAGGGCGGCTAGGCATTCCTACGAGCAGTACTTC
CASSADRAARHSYEQYF
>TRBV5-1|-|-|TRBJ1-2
TGCGCCAGCAGCCAGGACAACGACTATGGCTACACCTTC
CASSQDNDYGYTF
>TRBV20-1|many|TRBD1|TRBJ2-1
TGCAGTGCTAGGGCGGACAGGTGGTCGAACAATGAGCAGTTCTTC
CSARADRWSNNEQFF
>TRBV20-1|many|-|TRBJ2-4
TGCAGTGCTTACCAAGAAACCAAAAACATTCAGTACTTC
CSAYQETKNIQYF
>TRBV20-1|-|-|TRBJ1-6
TGCAGTGCTAGTTTACTTAGGATCACATACGATTCACCCCTCCACTTT
CSASLLRITYDSPLHF
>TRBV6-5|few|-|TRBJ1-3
TGTGCCAGCAGTTACCAGGGTCCTGGAAACACCATATATTTT
CASSYQGPGNTIYF
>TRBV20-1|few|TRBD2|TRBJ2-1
TGCAGTGCCTTTAAGCGGGAGAGGTCCTACAATGAGCAGTTCTTC
CSAFKRERSYNEQFF
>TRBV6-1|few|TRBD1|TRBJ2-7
TGTGCCAGCAGCCACACAGGGGGAAGCTCCTACGAGCAGTACTTC
CASSHTGGSSYEQYF
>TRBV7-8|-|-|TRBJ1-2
TGTGCCAGCAGCCCCCAAGCCGCCTATGGCTACACCTTC
CASSPQAAYGYTF
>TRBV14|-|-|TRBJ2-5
TGTGCCAGCAGCCAAGTAAGGAATCAAGAGACCCAGTACTTC
CASSQVRNQETQYF
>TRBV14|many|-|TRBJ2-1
TGTGCCAGCAGCCAAGCATCGTCCGGGAACTACAATGAGCAGTTCTTC
CASSQASSGNYNEQFF
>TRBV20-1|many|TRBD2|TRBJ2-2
TGCAGTGCTAGGAGAAGCGGGAGTGACACCGGGGAGCTGTTTTTT
CSARRSGSDTGELFF
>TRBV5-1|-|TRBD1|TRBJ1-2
TGCGCCAGCAGTTACGGGACAGGGACTGGTGGCTACACCTTC
CASSYGTGTGGYTF
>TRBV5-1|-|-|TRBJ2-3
TGCGCCAGCAGCTTTGACTACACAGATACGCAGTATTTT
CASSFDYTDTQYF
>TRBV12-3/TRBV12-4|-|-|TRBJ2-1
TGTGCCAGCAGTATATCCGGTGGGGCGAATGAGCAGTTCTTC
CASSISGGANEQFF
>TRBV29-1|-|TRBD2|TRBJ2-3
TGCAGTGGGACTAGCGGGAGCACAGATACGCAGTATTTT
CSGTSGSTDTQYF
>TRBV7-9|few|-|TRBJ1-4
TGTGCCAGCAGCTGGGACACGGGTCGGAATGAAAAACTGTTTTTT
CASSWDTGRNEKLFF
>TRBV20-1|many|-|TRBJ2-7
TGCAGTGCTAGTTCCGACAGGAGCTCCTACGAGCAGTACTTC
CSASSDRSSYEQYF
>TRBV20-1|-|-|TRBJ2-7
TGCAGTGCTGATACTTCGACAGGAAACTACGAGCAGTACTTC
CSADTSTGNYEQYF
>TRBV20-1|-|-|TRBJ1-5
TGCAGTGCTAGAGATTATAGGCAAGTGGGGTATCAGCCCCAGCATTTT
CSARDYRQVGYQPQHF
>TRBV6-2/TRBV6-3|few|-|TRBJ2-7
TGTGCCAGCAGTTACTATGGACGGGGGTACGAGCAGTACTTC
CASSYYGRGYEQYF
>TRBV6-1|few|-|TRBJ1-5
TGTGCCAGCATCTCAGGGGCCGGTCAGCCCCAGCATTTT
CASISGAGQPQHF
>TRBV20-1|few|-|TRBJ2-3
TGCAGTGCTAGGTTTCTAGATACGCAGTATTTT
CSARFLDTQYF
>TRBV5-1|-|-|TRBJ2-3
TGCGCCAGCAGCCGGGCCAGGCTGGGTGACTTCAAAGATACGCAGTATTTT
CASSRARLGDFKDTQYF
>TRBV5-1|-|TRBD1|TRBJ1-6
TGCGCCAGCAGCCCGGGGACAGGGGATAATTCACCCCTCCACTTT
CASSPGTGDNSPLHF
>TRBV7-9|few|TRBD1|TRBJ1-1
TGTGCCAGCAGCTTAGAGCCGGGACAGAAGATGAACACTGAAGCTTTCTTT
CASSLEPGQKMNTEAFF
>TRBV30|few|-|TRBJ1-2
TGTGCCTGGAGTAAACGGGCAGGGGTCTATGGCTACACCTTC
CAWSKRAGVYGYTF